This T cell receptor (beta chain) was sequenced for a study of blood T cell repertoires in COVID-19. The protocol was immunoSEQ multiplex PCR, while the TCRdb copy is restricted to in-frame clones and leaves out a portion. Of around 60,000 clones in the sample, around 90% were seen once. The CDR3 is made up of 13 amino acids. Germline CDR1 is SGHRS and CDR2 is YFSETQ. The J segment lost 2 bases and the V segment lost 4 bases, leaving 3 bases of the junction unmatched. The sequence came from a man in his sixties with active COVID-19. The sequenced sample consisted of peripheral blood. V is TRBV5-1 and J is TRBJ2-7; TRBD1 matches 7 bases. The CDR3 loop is CASSGTETYEQYF. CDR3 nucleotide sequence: TGCGCCAGCAGCGGGACAGAGACCTACGAGCAGTACTTC.